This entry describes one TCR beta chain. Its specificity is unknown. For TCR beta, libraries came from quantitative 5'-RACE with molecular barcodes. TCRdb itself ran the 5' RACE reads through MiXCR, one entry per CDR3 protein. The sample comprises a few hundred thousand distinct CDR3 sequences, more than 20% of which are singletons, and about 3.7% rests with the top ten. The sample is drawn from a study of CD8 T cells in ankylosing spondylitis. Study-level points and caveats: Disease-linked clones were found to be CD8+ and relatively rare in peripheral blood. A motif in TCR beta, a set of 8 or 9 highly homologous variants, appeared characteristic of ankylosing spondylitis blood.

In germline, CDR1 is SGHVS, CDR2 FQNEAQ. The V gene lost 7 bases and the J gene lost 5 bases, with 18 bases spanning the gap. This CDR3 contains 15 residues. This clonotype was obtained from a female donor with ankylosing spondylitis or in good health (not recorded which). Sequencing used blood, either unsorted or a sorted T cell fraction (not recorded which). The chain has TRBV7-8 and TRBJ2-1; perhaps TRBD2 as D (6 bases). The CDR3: CASTERRAGNNEQFF. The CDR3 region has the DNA TGTGCCAGCACCGAGCGGCGGGCGGGGAACAATGAGCAGTTCTTC.